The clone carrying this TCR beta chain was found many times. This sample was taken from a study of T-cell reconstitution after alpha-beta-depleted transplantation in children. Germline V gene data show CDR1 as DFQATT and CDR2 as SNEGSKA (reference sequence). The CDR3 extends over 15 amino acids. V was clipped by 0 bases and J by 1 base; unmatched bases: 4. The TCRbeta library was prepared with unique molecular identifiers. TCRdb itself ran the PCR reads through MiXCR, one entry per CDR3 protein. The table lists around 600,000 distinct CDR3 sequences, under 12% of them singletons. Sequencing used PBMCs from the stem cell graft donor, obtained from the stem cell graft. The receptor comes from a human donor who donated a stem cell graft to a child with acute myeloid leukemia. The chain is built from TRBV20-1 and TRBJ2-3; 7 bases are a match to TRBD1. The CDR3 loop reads CSARDPGQGTDTQYF. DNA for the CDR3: TGCAGTGCTAGAGACCCAGGACAGGGCACAGATACGCAGTATTTT.